This T cell receptor (beta chain) was sequenced during a study of T cell repertoires in cytomegalovirus infection. TCRdb called the reads again in MiXCR, with one record for every CDR3 protein. The sample shows 250,000 to 300,000 distinct CDR3 sequences, roughly an eighth of them seen only once. This clonotype was detected a few times. The CDR3 sequence is 15 residues long. CDR1 is SNHLY and CDR2 is FYNNEI in the germline V gene. V shed 3 bases and J shed 7 bases, with 16 bases lying between them. What was sequenced was PBMCs. This clonotype originated in a human donor in good health (CMV status not recorded). Some clones in this sample may be carry-over from other donors' samples. This chain links TRBV2 with TRBJ2-1; no clear D. In DNA, the CDR3 is TGTGCCAGCAGTGATTGGGCAGGAATCCATAATGAGCAGTTCTTC. Protein product: CASSDWAGIHNEQFF.